This T cell receptor (beta chain) was documented in a study of beta chain features in type 1 diabetes. General observations from the study: A moderate, significant TCRB CDR3 shortening appeared in type 1 diabetes across four CD4+ subsets.

Germline V CDR1 and CDR2: MDHEN, SYDVKM. The CDR3 has 16 residues. The germline V and J ends were trimmed by 6 bases and 3 bases, with 21 bases remaining between them. As to this clone: The target antigen is unknown.

Investigators reverse transcribed all isolated RNA, so they sequenced expressed TCRB transcripts. An average around 3.3 million reads came from naive, central memory and regulatory T cell samples. Assay used: immunoSEQ multiplex PCR; TCRdb lists only in-frame clones, some missing. The table includes approximately 260,000 clones, roughly a quarter detected once. The specimen was naive CD4+ T cells from blood. This sequence joins TRBV28 and TRBJ2-7; tentatively, D is TRBD2 (7 bases). The sequence was obtained from a woman in her 30s with type 1 diabetes. CDR3 region: CASRPGGGNILYEQYF. The CDR3 nucleotides are TGTGCCAGCAGGCCTGGGGGGGGCAACATTCTCTACGAGCAGTACTTC.